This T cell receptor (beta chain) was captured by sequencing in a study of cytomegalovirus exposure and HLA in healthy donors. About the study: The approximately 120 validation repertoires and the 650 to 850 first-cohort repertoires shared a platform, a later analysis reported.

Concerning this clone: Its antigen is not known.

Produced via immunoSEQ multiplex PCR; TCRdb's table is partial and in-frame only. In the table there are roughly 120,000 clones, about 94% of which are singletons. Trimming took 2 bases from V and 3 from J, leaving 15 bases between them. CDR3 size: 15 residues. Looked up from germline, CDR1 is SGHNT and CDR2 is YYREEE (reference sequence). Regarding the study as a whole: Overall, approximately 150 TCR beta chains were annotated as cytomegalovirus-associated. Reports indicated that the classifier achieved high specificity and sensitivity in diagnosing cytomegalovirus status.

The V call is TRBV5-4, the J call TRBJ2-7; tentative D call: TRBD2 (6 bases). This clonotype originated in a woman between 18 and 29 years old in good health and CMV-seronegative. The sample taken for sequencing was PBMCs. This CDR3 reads CASSLGTLYNYEQYF. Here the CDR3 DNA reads TGTGCCAGCAGCTTAGGGACTCTTTACAACTACGAGCAGTACTTC.